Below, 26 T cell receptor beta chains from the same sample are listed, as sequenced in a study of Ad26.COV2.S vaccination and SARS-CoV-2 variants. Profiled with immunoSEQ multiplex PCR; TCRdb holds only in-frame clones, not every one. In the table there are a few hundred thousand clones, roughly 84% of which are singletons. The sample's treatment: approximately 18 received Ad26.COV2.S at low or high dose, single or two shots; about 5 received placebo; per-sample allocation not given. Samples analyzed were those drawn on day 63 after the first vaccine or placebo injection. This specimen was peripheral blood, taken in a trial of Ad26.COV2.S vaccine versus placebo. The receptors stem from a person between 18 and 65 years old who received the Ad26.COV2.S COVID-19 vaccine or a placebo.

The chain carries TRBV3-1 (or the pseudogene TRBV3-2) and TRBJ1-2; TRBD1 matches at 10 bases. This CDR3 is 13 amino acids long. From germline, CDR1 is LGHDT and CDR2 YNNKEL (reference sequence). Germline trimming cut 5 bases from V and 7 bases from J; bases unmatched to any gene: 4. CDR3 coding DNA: TGTGCCAGCAGCTGGGACAGGGGAGGTGGCTACACCTTC. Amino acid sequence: CASSWDRGGGYTF.

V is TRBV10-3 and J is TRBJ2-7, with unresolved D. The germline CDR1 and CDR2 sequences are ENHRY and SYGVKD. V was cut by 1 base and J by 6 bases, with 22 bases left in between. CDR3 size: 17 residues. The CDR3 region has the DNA TGTGCCATCAGTGAGTTGGGCAGAGGCTCCTCCCTAGGCGAGCAGTACTTC. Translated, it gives CAISELGRGSSLGEQYF.

In DNA, the CDR3 is TGTGCCAGTAGTTCCCTGGGGGACAGGGGGATGCTGGATGGCTACACCTTC. Translated: CASSSLGDRGMLDGYTF. This chain connects TRBV19 to TRBJ1-2; 11 bases map to TRBD1. Trimming took 5 bases from V and 6 from J; bases not matched to a gene: 14. The CDR3 is 17 residues long. Germline loops: CDR1 LNHDA, CDR2 SQIVND (reference sequence).

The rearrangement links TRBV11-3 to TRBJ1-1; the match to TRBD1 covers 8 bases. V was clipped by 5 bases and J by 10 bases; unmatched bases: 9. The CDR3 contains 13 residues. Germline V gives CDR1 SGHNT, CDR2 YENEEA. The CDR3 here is CASSLRTGWAAFF. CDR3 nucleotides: TGTGCCAGCAGCCTCAGGACAGGGTGGGCAGCTTTCTTT.

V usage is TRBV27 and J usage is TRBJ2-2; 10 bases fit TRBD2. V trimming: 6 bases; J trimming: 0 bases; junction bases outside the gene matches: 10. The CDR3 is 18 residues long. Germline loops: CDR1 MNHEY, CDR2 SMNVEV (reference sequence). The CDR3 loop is CASRPLRLAGPNTGELFF. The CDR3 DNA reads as TGTGCCAGCAGGCCGTTGAGACTAGCGGGCCCGAACACCGGGGAGCTGTTTTTT.

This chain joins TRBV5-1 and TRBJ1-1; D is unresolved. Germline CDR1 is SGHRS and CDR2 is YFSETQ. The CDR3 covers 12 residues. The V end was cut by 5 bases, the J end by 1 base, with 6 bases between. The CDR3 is CASSVENTEAFF. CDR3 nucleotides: TGCGCCAGCAGTGTTGAGAACACTGAAGCTTTCTTT.

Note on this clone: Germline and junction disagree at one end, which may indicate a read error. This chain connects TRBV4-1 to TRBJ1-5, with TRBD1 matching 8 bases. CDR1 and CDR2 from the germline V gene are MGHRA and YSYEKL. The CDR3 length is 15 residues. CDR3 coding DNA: TGCGCCAGCAGCGAAGAGTTACAGGGGGGCGGCCCCCAGCATTTT. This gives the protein CASSEELQGGGPQHF.

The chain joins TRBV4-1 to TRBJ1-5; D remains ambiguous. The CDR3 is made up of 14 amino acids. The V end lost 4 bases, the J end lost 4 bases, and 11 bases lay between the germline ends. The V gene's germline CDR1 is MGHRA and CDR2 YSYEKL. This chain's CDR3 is CASSPSSPNQPQHF. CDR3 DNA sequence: TGCGCCAGCAGCCCATCGTCGCCGAATCAGCCCCAGCATTTT.

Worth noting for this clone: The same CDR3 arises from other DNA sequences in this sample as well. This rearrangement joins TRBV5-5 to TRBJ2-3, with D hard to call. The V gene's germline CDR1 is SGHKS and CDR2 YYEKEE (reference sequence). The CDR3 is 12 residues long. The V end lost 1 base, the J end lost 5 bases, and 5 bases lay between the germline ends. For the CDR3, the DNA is TGTGCCAGCAGCTTGAAGCGAGATACGCAGTATTTT. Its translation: CASSLKRDTQYF.

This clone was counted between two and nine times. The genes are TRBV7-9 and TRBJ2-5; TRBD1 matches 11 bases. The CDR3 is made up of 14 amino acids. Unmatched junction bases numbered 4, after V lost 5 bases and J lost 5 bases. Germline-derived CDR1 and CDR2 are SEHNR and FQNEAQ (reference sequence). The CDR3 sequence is CASSPWDRGETQYF. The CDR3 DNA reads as TGTGCCAGCAGCCCCTGGGACAGGGGGGAGACCCAGTACTTC.

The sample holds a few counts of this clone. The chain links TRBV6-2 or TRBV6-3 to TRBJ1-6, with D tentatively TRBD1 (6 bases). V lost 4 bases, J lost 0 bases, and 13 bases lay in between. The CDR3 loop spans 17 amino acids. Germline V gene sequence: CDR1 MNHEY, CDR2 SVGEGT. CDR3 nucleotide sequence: TGTGCCAGCAGTTCAGGGGCGGCGAGCTCCTATAATTCACCCCTCCACTTT. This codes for CASSSGAASSYNSPLHF.

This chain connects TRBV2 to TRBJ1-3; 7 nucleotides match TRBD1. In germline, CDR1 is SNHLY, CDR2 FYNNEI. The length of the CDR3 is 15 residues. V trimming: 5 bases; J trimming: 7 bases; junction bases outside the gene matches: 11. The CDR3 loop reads CASSPSRGSRNTIYF. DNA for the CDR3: TGTGCCAGCAGTCCTAGCAGGGGGAGTCGGAACACCATATATTTT. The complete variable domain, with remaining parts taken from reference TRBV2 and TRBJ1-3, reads EPEVTQTPSHQVTQMGQEVILRCVPISNHLYFYWYRQILGQKVEFLVSFYNNEISEKSEIFDDQFSVERPDGSNFTLKIRSTKLEDSAMYFCASSPSRGSRNTIYFGEGSWLTVV.

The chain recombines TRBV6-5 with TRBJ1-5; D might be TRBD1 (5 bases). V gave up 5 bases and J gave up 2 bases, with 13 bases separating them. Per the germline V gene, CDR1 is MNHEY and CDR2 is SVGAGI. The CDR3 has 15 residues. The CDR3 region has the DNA TGTGCCAGCAGTCCGGCGGGGGGTGGCAATCAGCCCCAGCATTTT. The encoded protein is CASSPAGGGNQPQHF.

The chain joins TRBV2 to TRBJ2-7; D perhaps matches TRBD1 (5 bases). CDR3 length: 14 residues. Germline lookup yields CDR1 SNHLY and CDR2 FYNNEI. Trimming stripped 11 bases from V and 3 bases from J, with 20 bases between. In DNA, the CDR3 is TGTGCCGCAAGCCCCCAGGGTCTTCGCTACGAGCAGTACTTC. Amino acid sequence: CAASPQGLRYEQYF.

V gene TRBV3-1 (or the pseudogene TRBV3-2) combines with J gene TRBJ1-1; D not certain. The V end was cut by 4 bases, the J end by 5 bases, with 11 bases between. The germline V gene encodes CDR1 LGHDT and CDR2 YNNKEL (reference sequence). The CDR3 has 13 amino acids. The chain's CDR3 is CASSPQRVTEAFF. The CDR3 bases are TGTGCCAGCAGCCCTCAGCGGGTTACTGAAGCTTTCTTT.

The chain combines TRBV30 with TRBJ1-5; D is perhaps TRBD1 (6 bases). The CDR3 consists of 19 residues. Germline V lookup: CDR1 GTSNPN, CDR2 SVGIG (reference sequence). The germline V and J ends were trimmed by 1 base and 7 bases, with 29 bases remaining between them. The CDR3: CAWSAQLIQGTPSGQPQHF. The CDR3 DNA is TGTGCCTGGAGTGCCCAGCTCATTCAGGGGACTCCGAGCGGCCAGCCCCAGCATTTT.

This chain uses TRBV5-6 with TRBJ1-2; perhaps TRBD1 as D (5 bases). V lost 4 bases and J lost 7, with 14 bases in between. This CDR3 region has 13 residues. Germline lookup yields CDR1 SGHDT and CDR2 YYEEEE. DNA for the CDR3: TGTGCCAGCAGCCCCCTGGCGGGGGGTGGCTACACCTTC. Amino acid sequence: CASSPLAGGGYTF. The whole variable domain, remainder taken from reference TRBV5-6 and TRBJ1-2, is DAGVTQSPTHLIKTRGQQVTLRCSPKSGHDTVSWYQQALGQGPQFIFQYYEEEERQRGNFPDRFSGHQFPNYSSELNVNALLLGDSALYLCASSPLAGGGYTFGSGTRLTVV.

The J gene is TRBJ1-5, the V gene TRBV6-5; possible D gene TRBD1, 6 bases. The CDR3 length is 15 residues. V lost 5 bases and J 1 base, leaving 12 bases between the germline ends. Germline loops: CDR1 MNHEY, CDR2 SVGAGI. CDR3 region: CASSPDRWSNQPQHF. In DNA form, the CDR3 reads TGTGCCAGCAGTCCCGACAGGTGGAGCAATCAGCCCCAGCATTTT.

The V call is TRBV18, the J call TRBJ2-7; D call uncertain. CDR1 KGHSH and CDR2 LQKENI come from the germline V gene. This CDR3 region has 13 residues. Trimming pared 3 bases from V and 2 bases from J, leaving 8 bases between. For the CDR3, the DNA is TGTGCCAGCTCACCCGGGCAGACCTACGAGCAGTACTTC. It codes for CASSPGQTYEQYF.

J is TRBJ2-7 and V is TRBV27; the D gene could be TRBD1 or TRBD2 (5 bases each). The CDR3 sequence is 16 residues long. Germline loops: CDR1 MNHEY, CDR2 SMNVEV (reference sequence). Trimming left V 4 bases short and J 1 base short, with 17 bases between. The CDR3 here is CASSSSERDVSYEQYF. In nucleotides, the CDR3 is TGTGCCAGCAGTTCATCGGAAAGGGACGTTTCCTACGAGCAGTACTTC.

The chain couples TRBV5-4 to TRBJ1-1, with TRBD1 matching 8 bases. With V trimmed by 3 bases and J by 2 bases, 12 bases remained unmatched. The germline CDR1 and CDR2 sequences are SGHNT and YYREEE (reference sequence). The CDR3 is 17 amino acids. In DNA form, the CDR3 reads TGTGCCAGCAGCTCCTCGACAGGGGCTATTACAAACACTGAAGCTTTCTTT. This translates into CASSSSTGAITNTEAFF.

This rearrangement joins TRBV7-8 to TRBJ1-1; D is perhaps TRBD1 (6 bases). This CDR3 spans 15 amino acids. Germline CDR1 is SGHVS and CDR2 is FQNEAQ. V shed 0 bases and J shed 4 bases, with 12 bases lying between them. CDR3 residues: CASSLALPGVTEAFF. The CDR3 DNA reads TGTGCCAGCAGCTTAGCCCTTCCAGGGGTCACTGAAGCTTTCTTT. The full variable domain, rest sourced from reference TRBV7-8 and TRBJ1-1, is GAGVSQSPRYKVAKRGQDVALRCDPISGHVSLFWYQQALGQGPEFLTYFQNEAQLDKSGLPSDRFFAERPEGSVSTLKIQRTQQEDSAVYLCASSLALPGVTEAFFGQGTRLTVV.

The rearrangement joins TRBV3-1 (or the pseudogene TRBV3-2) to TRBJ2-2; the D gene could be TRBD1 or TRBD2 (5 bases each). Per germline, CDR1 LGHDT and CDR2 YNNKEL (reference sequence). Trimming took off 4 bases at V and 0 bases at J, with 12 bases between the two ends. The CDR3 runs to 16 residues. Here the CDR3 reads CASSLEGQPNTGELFF. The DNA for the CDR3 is TGTGCCAGCAGCCTCGAGGGGCAACCGAACACCGGGGAGCTGTTTTTT.

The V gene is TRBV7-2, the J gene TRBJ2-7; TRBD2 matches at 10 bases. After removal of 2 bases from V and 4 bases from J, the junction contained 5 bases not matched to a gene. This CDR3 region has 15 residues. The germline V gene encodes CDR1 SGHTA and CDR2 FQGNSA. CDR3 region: CASSLLAGGTYEQYF. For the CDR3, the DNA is TGTGCCAGCAGCTTATTAGCGGGGGGTACTTACGAGCAGTACTTC.

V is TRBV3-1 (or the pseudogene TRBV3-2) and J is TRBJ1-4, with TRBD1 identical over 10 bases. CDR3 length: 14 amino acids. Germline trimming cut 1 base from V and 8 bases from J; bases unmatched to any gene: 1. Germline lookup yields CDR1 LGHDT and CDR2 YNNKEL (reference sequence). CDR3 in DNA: TGTGCCAGCAGCCAAGGACAGGGGGCGGAAAAACTGTTTTTT. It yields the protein CASSQGQGAEKLFF.

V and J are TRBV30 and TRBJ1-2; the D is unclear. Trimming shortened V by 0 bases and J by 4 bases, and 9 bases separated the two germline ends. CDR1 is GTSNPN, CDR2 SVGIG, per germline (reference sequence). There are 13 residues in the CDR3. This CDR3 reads CAWSVRESYGYTF. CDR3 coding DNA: TGTGCCTGGAGTGTAAGAGAAAGCTATGGCTACACCTTC.